This T cell receptor (beta chain) is drawn from a study of long-term antiretroviral therapy in people with HIV. Study-level points and caveats: Repertoires from HIV showed CDR3 length ranges narrower than those of controls.

Assay version v3.0 of immunoSEQ was used, and it was run at survey level. Repertoires were generated with immunoSEQ multiplex PCR, while TCRdb's copy carries only in-frame clones and drops some. Of fewer than 25,000 clones listed, roughly 84% are singletons. In this sample, this clone turned up once. As yet, its antigen is unknown. This TCR was sampled from a man aged 50 to 60 with HIV. This sample comprised unsorted PBMCs, obtained at the start of antiretroviral therapy.

CDR3 DNA: TGTGCCAGCAGCTTTAACCCTACTATCAATCAGCCCCAGCATTTT. Residues: CASSFNPTINQPQHF. This sequence joins TRBV7-2 and TRBJ1-5; D gene uncertain. The CDR3 sequence is 15 residues long. Germline CDR1 is SGHTA and CDR2 is FQGNSA. Trimming stripped 3 bases from V and 3 bases from J, with 12 bases between.